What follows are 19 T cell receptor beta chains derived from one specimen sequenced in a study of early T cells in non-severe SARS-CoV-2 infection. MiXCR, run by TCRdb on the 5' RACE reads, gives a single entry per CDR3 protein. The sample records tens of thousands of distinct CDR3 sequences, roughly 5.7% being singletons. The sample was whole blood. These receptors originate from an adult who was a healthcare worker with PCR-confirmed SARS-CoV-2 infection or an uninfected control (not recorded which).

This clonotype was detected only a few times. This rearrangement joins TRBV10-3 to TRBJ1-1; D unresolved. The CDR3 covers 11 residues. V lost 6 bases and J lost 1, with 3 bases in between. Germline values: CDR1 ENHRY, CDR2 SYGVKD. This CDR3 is CAISANTEAFF. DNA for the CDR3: TGTGCCATCAGCGCGAACACTGAAGCTTTCTTT.

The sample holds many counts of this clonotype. CDR3 DNA sequence: TGTGCCAGCACCGAAAGGCAAAGGGTGGCGGATACGCAGTATTTT. Its protein is CASTERQRVADTQYF. The chain joins TRBV2 to TRBJ2-3; D gene uncertain. Germline V gives CDR1 SNHLY, CDR2 FYNNEI. V lost 7 bases to trimming and J lost 6 bases, with 20 bases between them. This CDR3 spans 15 amino acids.

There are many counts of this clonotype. The CDR3 nucleotides are TGTGCCTGGAGGTCTACTATCCCTAACACCGGGGAGCTGTTTTTT. Translation: CAWRSTIPNTGELFF. The V gene is TRBV30, the J gene TRBJ2-2; D unresolved. This CDR3 contains 15 residues. CDR1 is GTSNPN, CDR2 SVGIG, per germline (reference sequence). The germline V and J ends were trimmed by 3 bases and 2 bases, with 13 bases remaining between them. Supplemented by reference TRBV30 and TRBJ2-2, the full variable domain reads SQTIHQWPATLVQPVGSPLSLECTVEGTSNPNLYWYRQAAGRGLQLLFYSVGIGQISSEVPQNLSASRPQDRQFILSSKKLLLSDSGFYLCAWRSTIPNTGELFFGEGSRLTVL.

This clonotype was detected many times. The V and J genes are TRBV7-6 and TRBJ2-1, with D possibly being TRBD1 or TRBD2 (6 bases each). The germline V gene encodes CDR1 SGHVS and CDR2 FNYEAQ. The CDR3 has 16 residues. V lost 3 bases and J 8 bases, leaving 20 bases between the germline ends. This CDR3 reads CASSLDRKGGGDEQFF. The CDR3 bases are TGTGCCAGCAGCTTGGATCGTAAGGGGGGAGGCGATGAGCAGTTCTTC.

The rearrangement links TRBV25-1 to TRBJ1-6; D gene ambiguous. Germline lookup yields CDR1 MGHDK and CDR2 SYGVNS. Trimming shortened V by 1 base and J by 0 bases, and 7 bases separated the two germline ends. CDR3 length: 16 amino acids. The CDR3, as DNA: TGTGCCAGCAGTGAATGGGTGTCCTCCTATAATTCACCCCTCCACTTT. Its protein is CASSEWVSSYNSPLHF.

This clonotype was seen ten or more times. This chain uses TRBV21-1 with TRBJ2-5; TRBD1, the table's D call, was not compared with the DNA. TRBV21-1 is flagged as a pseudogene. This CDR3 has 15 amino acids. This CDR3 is CASSSRTVNQETQYF. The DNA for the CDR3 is TGTGCCAGCAGCTCCCGAACCGTTAACCAAGAGACCCAGTACTTC.

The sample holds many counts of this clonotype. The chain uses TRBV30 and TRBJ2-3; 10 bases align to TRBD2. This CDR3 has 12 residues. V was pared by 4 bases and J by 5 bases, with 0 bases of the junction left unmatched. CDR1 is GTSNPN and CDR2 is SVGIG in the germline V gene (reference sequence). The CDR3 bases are TGTGCCTGGACTAGCGGGGGAGATACGCAGTATTTT. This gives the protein CAWTSGGDTQYF.

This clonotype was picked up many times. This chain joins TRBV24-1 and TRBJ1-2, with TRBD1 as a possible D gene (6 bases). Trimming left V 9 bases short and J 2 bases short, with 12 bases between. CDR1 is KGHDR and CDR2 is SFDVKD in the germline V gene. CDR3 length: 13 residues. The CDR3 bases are TGTGCCACCGTGAGGGGGAAGAACTATGGCTACACCTTC. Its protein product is CATVRGKNYGYTF.

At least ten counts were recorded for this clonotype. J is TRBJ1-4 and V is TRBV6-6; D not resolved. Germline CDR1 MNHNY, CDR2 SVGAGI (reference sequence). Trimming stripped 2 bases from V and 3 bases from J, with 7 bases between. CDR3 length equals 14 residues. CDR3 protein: CASSYQLANEKLFF. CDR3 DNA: TGTGCCAGCAGTTACCAGTTGGCTAATGAAAAACTGTTTTTT.

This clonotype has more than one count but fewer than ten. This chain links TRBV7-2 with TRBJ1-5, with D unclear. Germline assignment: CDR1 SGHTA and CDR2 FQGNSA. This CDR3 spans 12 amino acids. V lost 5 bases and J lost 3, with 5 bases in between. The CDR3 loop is CASSDFNQPQHF. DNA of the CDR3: TGTGCCAGCAGCGACTTCAATCAGCCCCAGCATTTT. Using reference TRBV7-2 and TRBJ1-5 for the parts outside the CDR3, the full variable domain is GAGVSQSPSNKVTEKGKDVELRCDPISGHTALYWYRQSLGQGLEFLIYFQGNSAPDKSGLPSDRFSAERTGGSVSTLTIQRTQQEDSAVYLCASSDFNQPQHFGDGTRLSIL.

The CDR3 spells CATSRAGGRDTQYF. The DNA for the CDR3 is TGTGCCACCAGCAGAGCCGGTGGGAGAGATACGCAGTATTTT. The V gene is TRBV15, the J gene TRBJ2-3; TRBD2 might be the D (5 bases). The CDR3 runs 14 residues. The germline V gene encodes CDR1 LNHNV and CDR2 YYDKDF (reference sequence). V was cut by 1 base and J by 5 bases, with 10 bases left in between.

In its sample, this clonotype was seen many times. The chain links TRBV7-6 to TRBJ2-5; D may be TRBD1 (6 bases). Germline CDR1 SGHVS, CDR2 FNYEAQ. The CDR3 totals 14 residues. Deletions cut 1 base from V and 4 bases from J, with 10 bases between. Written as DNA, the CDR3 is TGTGCCAGCAGCTTAGAACAGGGCGGAGAGACCCAGTACTTC. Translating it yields CASSLEQGGETQYF.

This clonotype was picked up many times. CDR3 nucleotides: TGTGCCAGCAGCCACGGGACAGGGCAGGGTCAGCCCCAGCATTTT. It encodes CASSHGTGQGQPQHF. This chain uses TRBV3-1 with TRBJ1-5; 9 bases are a match to TRBD1. J lost 6 bases, V lost 3 bases, and 6 bases had no gene match. The germline V gene encodes CDR1 LGHDT and CDR2 YNNKEL (reference sequence). The CDR3 is 15 amino acids.

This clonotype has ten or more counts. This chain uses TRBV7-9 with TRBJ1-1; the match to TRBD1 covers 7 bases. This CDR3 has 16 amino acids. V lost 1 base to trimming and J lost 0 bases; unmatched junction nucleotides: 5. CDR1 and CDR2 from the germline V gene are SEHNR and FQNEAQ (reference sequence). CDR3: CASSLVRGSLNTEAFF. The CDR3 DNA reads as TGTGCCAGCAGCTTAGTCAGGGGGTCCTTGAACACTGAAGCTTTCTTT.

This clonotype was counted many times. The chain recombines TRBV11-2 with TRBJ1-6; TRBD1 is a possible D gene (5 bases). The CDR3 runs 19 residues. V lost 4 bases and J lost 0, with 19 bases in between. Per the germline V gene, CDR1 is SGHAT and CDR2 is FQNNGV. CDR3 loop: CASSSTSQGTLSYNSPLHF. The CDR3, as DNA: TGTGCCAGCAGCTCCACTTCCCAGGGCACACTCTCCTATAATTCACCCCTCCACTTT.

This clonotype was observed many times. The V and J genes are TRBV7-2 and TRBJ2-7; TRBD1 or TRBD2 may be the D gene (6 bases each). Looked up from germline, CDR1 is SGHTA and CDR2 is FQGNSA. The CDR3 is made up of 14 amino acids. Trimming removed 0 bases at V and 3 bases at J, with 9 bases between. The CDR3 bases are TGTGCCAGCAGCTTAGCGGGGGGCGTCTACGAGCAGTACTTC. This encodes CASSLAGGVYEQYF.

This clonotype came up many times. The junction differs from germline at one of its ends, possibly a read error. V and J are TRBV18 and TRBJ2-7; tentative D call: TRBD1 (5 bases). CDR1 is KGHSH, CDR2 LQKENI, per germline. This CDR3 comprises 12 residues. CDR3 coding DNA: TGTGCCAGCTCACCACTAGGGGCCCAAGTATCCTTC. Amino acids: CASSPLGAQVSF.

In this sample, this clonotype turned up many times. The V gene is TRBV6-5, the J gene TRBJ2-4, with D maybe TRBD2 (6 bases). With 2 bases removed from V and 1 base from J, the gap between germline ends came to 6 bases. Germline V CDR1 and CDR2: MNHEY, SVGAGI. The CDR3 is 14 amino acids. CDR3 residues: CASSYGGAKNIQYF. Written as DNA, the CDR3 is TGTGCCAGCAGTTACGGGGGGGCCAAAAACATTCAGTACTTC.

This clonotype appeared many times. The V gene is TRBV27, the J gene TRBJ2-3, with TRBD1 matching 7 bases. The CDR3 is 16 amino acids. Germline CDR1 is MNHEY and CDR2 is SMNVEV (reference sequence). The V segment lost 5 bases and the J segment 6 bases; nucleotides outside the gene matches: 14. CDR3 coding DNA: TGTGCCAGCAGTGCCCACCGGGACAGAGAAAGGGATACGCAGTATTTT. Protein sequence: CASSAHRDRERDTQYF.